Listed below are T cell receptor beta chains from one sample, sequenced in a study of TIL therapy for anti-PD-1-resistant metastatic lung cancer. This table comes from immunoSEQ multiplex PCR, and its TCRdb copy is limited to in-frame clones, with some not included. The table lists more than 90,000 clones, about three fifths of them singletons. The sequencing used tumor tissue, collected at baseline. The source of these receptors is a person aged 25 to 80 with non-small cell lung cancer. Each CDR3 is given with its conserved first and last residue. The D gene is left open where the match is weak. The size of a clone is reported for some rows only, either as once, few or many, or as a class for expanded clones.

clone size: few
J gene: TRBJ2-1
V gene: TRBV4-3
D gene: TRBD2
CDR3 DNA: TGCGCCAGCAGCCAAACTAGCGGGAGAAATGAGCAGTTCTTC
CDR3 protein: CASSQTSGRNEQFF

clone size: NA
J gene: TRBJ1-1
V gene: TRBV6-5
D gene: NA
CDR3 DNA: TGTGCCAGCAGTTACTTTGGGCTTACTGAAGCTTTCTTT
CDR3 protein: CASSYFGLTEAFF

clone size: few
J gene: TRBJ1-5
V gene: TRBV7-8
D gene: TRBD1
CDR3 DNA: TGTGCCAGCAGCACATGGGACAGGGGTGGCAATCAGCCCCAGCATTTT
CDR3 protein: CASSTWDRGGNQPQHF

clone size: NA
J gene: TRBJ2-5
V gene: TRBV27
D gene: NA
CDR3 DNA: TGTGCCAGCAGTTTAAGGAACAGGGCTCAAGAGACCCAGTACTTC
CDR3 protein: CASSLRNRAQETQYF

clone size: NA
J gene: TRBJ1-2
V gene: TRBV27
D gene: TRBD1
CDR3 DNA: TGTGCCAGCAGTTTACTCCCGGACAGGAACTATGGCTACACCTTC
CDR3 protein: CASSLLPDRNYGYTF

clone size: few
J gene: TRBJ1-1
V gene: TRBV19
D gene: NA
CDR3 DNA: TGTGCCAGTAGCCAGACAGCTTACACTGAAGCTTTCTTT
CDR3 protein: CASSQTAYTEAFF

clone size: NA
J gene: TRBJ2-6
V gene: TRBV5-5
D gene: NA
CDR3 DNA: TGTGCCAGCAGCTTGGGGCGTCTCTCTGGGGCCAACGTCCTGACTTTC
CDR3 protein: CASSLGRLSGANVLTF

clone size: NA
J gene: TRBJ2-7
V gene: TRBV11-2
D gene: NA
CDR3 DNA: TGTGCCAGCAGCTTAGATGACCACGAGCAGTACTTC
CDR3 protein: CASSLDDHEQYF

clone size: NA
J gene: TRBJ1-1
V gene: TRBV5-4
D gene: NA
CDR3 DNA: TGTGCCAGCAGCTGGGGGGCGGTGATGAACACTGAAGCTTTCTTT
CDR3 protein: CASSWGAVMNTEAFF

clone size: NA
J gene: TRBJ1-1
V gene: TRBV5-1
D gene: TRBD1
CDR3 DNA: TGCGCCAGCAGCTTACAGGGGAGGACTGAAGCTTTCTTT
CDR3 protein: CASSLQGRTEAFF

clone size: few
J gene: TRBJ1-3
V gene: TRBV7-2
D gene: TRBD1
CDR3 DNA: TGTGCCAGCAGCGCCGGGGACAGGCTCTCTGGAAACACCATATATTTT
CDR3 protein: CASSAGDRLSGNTIYF

clone size: NA
J gene: TRBJ2-4
V gene: TRBV20-1
D gene: NA
CDR3 DNA: TGCAGTGCCAACTCTGGAAACATTCAGTACTTC
CDR3 protein: CSANSGNIQYF

clone size: NA
J gene: TRBJ2-2
V gene: TRBV10-1
D gene: NA
CDR3 DNA: TGCGCCAGCAGTCGACGGGGGTTGGGCGGGGAGCTGTTTTTT
CDR3 protein: CASSRRGLGGELFF

clone size: NA
J gene: TRBJ2-2
V gene: TRBV7-2
D gene: TRBD2
CDR3 DNA: TGTGCCAGCAGCCTTAGCGGGAGCGGTGCCGGGGAGCTGTTTTTT
CDR3 protein: CASSLSGSGAGELFF

clone size: NA
J gene: TRBJ2-1
V gene: TRBV7-2
D gene: NA
CDR3 DNA: TGTGCCAGCAGCGTAAAGGGCAATGAGCAGTTCTTC
CDR3 protein: CASSVKGNEQFF

clone size: few
J gene: TRBJ1-2
V gene: TRBV15
D gene: NA
CDR3 DNA: TGTGCCACCAGCAGAGATCTGACCTCCAACTATGGCTACACCTTC
CDR3 protein: CATSRDLTSNYGYTF

clone size: NA
J gene: TRBJ2-7
V gene: TRBV28
D gene: NA
CDR3 DNA: TGTGCCAGCAGTTTAAGGTACGAGCAGTACTTC
CDR3 protein: CASSLRYEQYF

clone size: NA
J gene: TRBJ1-1
V gene: TRBV28
D gene: NA
CDR3 DNA: TGTGCCAGCAGTTTATTCCAAGCCACAGGGCATGCTGAAGCTTTCTTT
CDR3 protein: CASSLFQATGHAEAFF

clone size: NA
J gene: TRBJ2-1
V gene: TRBV15
D gene: NA
CDR3 DNA: TGTGCCACCACAACTAGTGGTGAGCAGTTCTTC
CDR3 protein: CATTTSGEQFF

clone size: NA
J gene: TRBJ1-4
V gene: TRBV3-1/TRBV3-2
D gene: NA
CDR3 DNA: TGTGCCAGCAGCCCCCGGGTTGCAACTAATGAAAAACTGTTTTTT
CDR3 protein: CASSPRVATNEKLFF

clone size: many
J gene: TRBJ2-2
V gene: TRBV4-3
D gene: NA
CDR3 DNA: TGCGCCAGCAGCCAAGTGGCAGGGTGGGCCACCGGGGAGCTGTTTTTT
CDR3 protein: CASSQVAGWATGELFF

clone size: NA
J gene: TRBJ2-3
V gene: TRBV10-1
D gene: NA
CDR3 DNA: TGCGCCAGCAGTGAGTCTGGATTTGTGCAGTATTTT
CDR3 protein: CASSESGFVQYF

clone size: NA
J gene: TRBJ2-5
V gene: TRBV11-2
D gene: TRBD2
CDR3 DNA: TGTGCCAGCAGCTTAGATGGCGGGAGATGGGAGACCCAGTACTTC
CDR3 protein: CASSLDGGRWETQYF

clone size: few
J gene: TRBJ2-5
V gene: TRBV7-9
D gene: NA
CDR3 DNA: TGTGCCAGCAGCTTAACTGAAGAGACCCAGTACTTC
CDR3 protein: CASSLTEETQYF

clone size: NA
J gene: TRBJ2-7
V gene: TRBV7-2
D gene: TRBD2
CDR3 DNA: TGTGCCAGCAGCTTGGGAGGACTAGCGGGCCTATCCTACGAGCAGTACTTC
CDR3 protein: CASSLGGLAGLSYEQYF

clone size: NA
J gene: TRBJ2-1
V gene: TRBV7-3
D gene: TRBD2
CDR3 DNA: TGTGCCAGCAGCCCAAACCCCTGGGGACTAGCGGGGGGTCCCGACTACAATGAGCAGTTCTTC
CDR3 protein: CASSPNPWGLAGGPDYNEQFF

clone size: NA
J gene: TRBJ1-5
V gene: TRBV15
D gene: NA
CDR3 DNA: TGTGCCACCAGCAGGGGAAAAAACCAGCCCCAGCATTTT
CDR3 protein: CATSRGKNQPQHF